One sample yielded the 30 T cell receptor beta chains listed below, sequenced in a study of CD8+ T cells in alopecia areata. Specified treatment: oral pan-JAK inhibitor, 5-10 mg twice daily. Reverse transcribed after extraction, RNA yielded cDNA as the sequencing template. Only in-frame clones appear in the TCRdb table, and some are missing; sequencing was by immunoSEQ multiplex PCR. The sample shows under 200,000 clones, roughly 60% of them seen only once. Sample: CD4+ T cells sorted from blood, taken at week 24, from a patient treated with tofacitinib. The receptors were gathered from a human donor with alopecia areata.

The chain couples TRBV5-1 to TRBJ1-1; 9 bases line up with TRBD1. Germline V gene lookup returns CDR1 SGHRS and CDR2 YFSETQ. Losses at the gene ends were 0 bases for V and 4 bases for J; bases not matched to a gene: 10. The CDR3 has 17 residues. CDR3 in DNA: TGCGCCAGCAGCTTGGTGCGGGACAGGGTAATGGGCACTGAAGCTTTCTTT. It codes for CASSLVRDRVMGTEAFF.

V is TRBV5-8 and J is TRBJ1-6; 8 nucleotides match TRBD1. V dropped 0 bases and J dropped 10; count of bases not matched to a gene: 9. Germline loops: CDR1 SGHTS, CDR2 YDEGEE. The CDR3 has 16 residues. CDR3 sequence reads: CASSLARGRLASPLHF. The CDR3 nucleotides are TGTGCCAGCAGCTTGGCCAGGGGGCGATTAGCCTCACCCCTCCACTTT. Drawing the rest from reference TRBV5-8 and TRBJ1-6, the complete variable domain is EAGVTQSPTHLIKTRGQQATLRCSPISGHTSVYWYQQALGLGLQFLLWYDEGEERNRGNFPPRFSGRQFPNYSSELNVNALELEDSALYLCASSLARGRLASPLHFGNGTRLTVT.

This clone was counted a few times. The V and J genes are TRBV5-1 and TRBJ2-7, with 7 positions matching TRBD2. CDR1 is SGHRS, CDR2 YFSETQ, per germline. This CDR3 spans 16 amino acids. With 5 bases clipped from V and 3 bases from J, the junction kept 14 bases outside the gene matches. The CDR3 here is CASSDGGGSTVYEQYF. Here the CDR3 DNA reads TGCGCCAGCAGTGACGGCGGGGGTTCCACGGTCTACGAGCAGTACTTC.

The V gene is TRBV5-6, the J gene TRBJ2-6; D is undetermined. V was cut by 4 bases and J by 0 bases, with 8 bases left in between. Germline CDR1 is SGHDT and CDR2 is YYEEEE. This CDR3 is 15 amino acids long. The DNA for the CDR3 is TGTGCCAGCAGCAACCCTAGCTCTGGGGCCAACGTCCTGACTTTC. It yields the protein CASSNPSSGANVLTF. The full variable domain, its missing parts supplied by reference TRBV5-6 and TRBJ2-6, is DAGVTQSPTHLIKTRGQQVTLRCSPKSGHDTVSWYQQALGQGPQFIFQYYEEEERQRGNFPDRFSGHQFPNYSSELNVNALLLGDSALYLCASSNPSSGANVLTFGAGSRLTVL.

The sample holds a few counts of this clone. The chain carries TRBV9 and TRBJ1-2; 7 bases are a match to TRBD1. The J segment lost 5 bases and the V segment lost 2 bases, leaving 12 bases of the junction unmatched. CDR3 length equals 16 residues. Germline V lookup: CDR1 SGDLS, CDR2 YYNGEE. CDR3 nucleotides: TGTGCCAGCAGCGTGAATGCGGACAGGTCGGGATATGGCTACACCTTC. This sequence encodes CASSVNADRSGYGYTF.

This clone was counted a few times. The chain joins TRBV7-8 to TRBJ2-7; D remains unclear. Germline CDR1 and CDR2: SGHVS and FQNEAQ. Trimming took off 3 bases at V and 4 bases at J, with 7 bases between the two ends. This CDR3 is built from 12 residues. The CDR3 bases are TGTGCCAGCAGCTTCACGCGGTACGAGCAGTACTTC. It encodes CASSFTRYEQYF.

The chain joins TRBV4-2 to TRBJ2-7, with D unresolved. The length of the CDR3 is 16 residues. Deletions cut 1 base from V and 3 bases from J, with 16 bases between. Germline lookup yields CDR1 LGHNA and CDR2 YNFKEQ. The CDR3 DNA is TGTGCCAGCAGCCAAGTCGGAGCTAGTCGCGGCTACGAGCAGTACTTC. It encodes CASSQVGASRGYEQYF.

The CDR3 protein is CASSQGVGQPQHF. DNA of the CDR3: TGTGCCAGCAGCCAAGGTGTGGGTCAGCCCCAGCATTTT. The gene calls are TRBV4-2 and TRBJ1-5; D remains ambiguous. Trimming removed 1 base at V and 6 bases at J, with 7 bases between. The CDR3 spans 13 residues. Germline values: CDR1 LGHNA, CDR2 YNFKEQ.

The rearrangement uses TRBV15 and TRBJ2-1, with D uncertain. Germline V gene sequence: CDR1 LNHNV, CDR2 YYDKDF (reference sequence). V gave up 4 bases and J gave up 5 bases, with 6 bases separating them. The CDR3 runs 12 residues. This chain's CDR3 is CATSTRHNEQFF. In DNA, the CDR3 is TGTGCCACCAGCACTAGACACAATGAGCAGTTCTTC.

The chain recombines TRBV4-1 with TRBJ1-4; 8 bases fit TRBD1. With V trimmed by 3 bases and J by 2 bases, 5 bases remained unmatched. Germline CDR1 reads MGHRA; CDR2 reads YSYEKL. The CDR3 extends over 16 amino acids. CDR3 amino acids: CASSQSDRGTNEKLFF. The CDR3 coding sequence is TGCGCCAGCAGCCAGTCAGACAGGGGTACTAATGAAAAACTGTTTTTT.

The rearrangement joins TRBV6-5 to TRBJ2-7; TRBD1 might be the D (5 bases). The CDR3 has 14 amino acids. Germline CDR1 is MNHEY and CDR2 is SVGAGI. V lost 0 bases and J 6 bases, leaving 12 bases between the germline ends. The CDR3 region has the DNA TGTGCCAGCAGTTACTCCCCAGGTACAGGCGAGCAGTACTTC. Translating it yields CASSYSPGTGEQYF.

This rearrangement joins TRBV30 to TRBJ1-2, with TRBD1 identical over 8 bases. Trimming took 7 bases from V and 4 from J; bases not matched to a gene: 8. This CDR3 is 13 amino acids long. The V gene's germline CDR1 is GTSNPN and CDR2 SVGIG (reference sequence). CDR3 coding DNA: TGTGCCTCTCTCCGGACAGGGACCTATGGCTACACCTTC. Its protein is CASLRTGTYGYTF.

The chain uses TRBV29-1 and TRBJ2-7; no clear D. This CDR3 region has 13 residues. Germline CDR1 is SQVTM and CDR2 is ANQGSEA. Trimming took 4 bases from V and 2 from J, leaving 12 bases between them. CDR3 sequence: CSVAGVQTYEQYF. The CDR3 DNA sequence: TGCAGCGTTGCAGGTGTCCAAACCTACGAGCAGTACTTC.

V gene TRBV5-1 combines with J gene TRBJ1-2; D uncertain. CDR1 is SGHRS and CDR2 is YFSETQ in the germline V gene. Trimming left V 3 bases short and J 7 bases short, with 16 bases between. This CDR3 has 14 amino acids. The CDR3 spells CASSSPPGPRGYTF. The CDR3 nucleotides are TGCGCCAGCAGCTCGCCGCCAGGCCCCCGTGGCTACACCTTC.

The chain uses TRBV30 and TRBJ1-1; 7 bases agree with TRBD1. The CDR3 extends over 15 amino acids. The V and J ends lost 2 bases and 0 bases, in that order; junction bases with no gene match: 6. Germline CDR1 GTSNPN, CDR2 SVGIG (reference sequence). The CDR3 reads CAWSRATGMNTEAFF. In nucleotides, the CDR3 is TGTGCCTGGAGTCGCGCGACAGGGATGAACACTGAAGCTTTCTTT.

V is TRBV5-1 and J is TRBJ2-7; D may be TRBD1 (8 bases). The CDR3 contains 16 residues. Trimming took 1 base from V and 4 from J, leaving 18 bases between them. In germline, CDR1 is SGHRS, CDR2 YFSETQ. For the CDR3, the DNA is TGCGCCAGCAGCTTGCGAGCGGGACAGGCATTTTACGAGCAGTACTTC. Amino acid sequence: CASSLRAGQAFYEQYF.

This chain links TRBV11-2 with TRBJ1-6; tentatively, D is TRBD1 (5 bases). Germline lookup yields CDR1 SGHAT and CDR2 FQNNGV. The V end was cut by 6 bases, the J end by 13 bases, with 22 bases between. The CDR3 covers 15 residues. CDR3 bases: TGTGCCAGCAGGGGGCTTGGATTTCGTGAAATGCCCCTCCACTTT. Its translation is CASRGLGFREMPLHF.

In its sample, this clone was seen a few times. The V gene is TRBV7-9, the J gene TRBJ1-1; D might be TRBD1 (5 bases). The germline CDR1 and CDR2 sequences are SEHNR and FQNEAQ (reference sequence). This CDR3 comprises 13 residues. V was clipped by 3 bases and J by 6 bases, with 11 bases between them. The CDR3 DNA sequence: TGTGCCAGCAGCTTTTTGGGGGACCCTGAAGCTTTCTTT. This gives the protein CASSFLGDPEAFF. Full variable domain (rest looked up from reference TRBV7-9 and TRBJ1-1): DTGVSQNPRHKITKRGQNVTFRCDPISEHNRLYWYRQTLGQGPEFLTYFQNEAQLEKSRLLSDRFSAERPKGSFSTLEIQRTEQGDSAMYLCASSFLGDPEAFFGQGTRLTVV.

The CDR3 sequence: CASLSGGGLSYNEQFF. For the CDR3, the DNA is TGTGCCAGTCTATCCGGCGGGGGGCTCTCCTACAATGAGCAGTTCTTC. This chain links TRBV13 with TRBJ2-1, with 8 bases fitting TRBD2. The germline CDR1 and CDR2 sequences are PRHDT and FYEKMQ (reference sequence). With V trimmed by 9 bases and J by 0 bases, 10 bases remained unmatched. The CDR3 consists of 16 residues.

The DNA of the CDR3 is TGCGCCAGCAGCTACAGGGACACCGGGGAGCTGTTTTTT. Translated: CASSYRDTGELFF. The chain employs TRBV5-1 and TRBJ2-2; weak D call: TRBD1 (6 bases). V lost 3 bases and J 3 bases, leaving 6 bases between the germline ends. This CDR3 is built from 13 residues. Germline loops: CDR1 SGHRS, CDR2 YFSETQ.

This clone was detected only a few times. The chain employs TRBV11-1 and TRBJ1-2, with 7 bases matching TRBD1. V trimming: 5 bases; J trimming: 4 bases; junction bases outside the gene matches: 16. The germline gives CDR1 SGHAT, CDR2 FQDESV (reference sequence). This CDR3 is built from 17 residues. CDR3 bases: TGTGCCAGCAGCCCCGGACAAAGACAGGGTTCGGTCTATGGCTACACCTTC. Protein product: CASSPGQRQGSVYGYTF.

This clone is a singleton in its sample. This chain joins TRBV5-4 and TRBJ1-2; no reliable D call. The CDR3 has 12 amino acids. V was shortened by 5 bases and J by 2 bases, with 7 bases between the two germline ends. Germline V lookup: CDR1 SGHNT, CDR2 YYREEE (reference sequence). The CDR3 coding sequence is TGTGCCAGCAGTGAAACCAACTATGGCTACACCTTC. This gives the protein CASSETNYGYTF.

This clone was observed a handful of times. The rearrangement links TRBV29-1 to TRBJ1-1; D might be TRBD1 (5 bases). Trimming took off 4 bases at V and 1 base at J, with 13 bases between the two ends. This CDR3 comprises 14 residues. Germline V gene data show CDR1 as SQVTM and CDR2 as ANQGSEA. The DNA of the CDR3 is TGCAGCGTTGCGCGGGGGGGAGCGAACACTGAAGCTTTCTTT. This sequence encodes CSVARGGANTEAFF.

J is TRBJ2-7 and V is TRBV27; D might be TRBD1 or TRBD2, each matching 5 bases. The CDR3 has 13 residues. V dropped 5 bases and J dropped 5 bases, with 13 bases sitting between them. CDR1 MNHEY and CDR2 SMNVEV come from the germline V gene (reference sequence). Written as DNA, the CDR3 is TGTGCCAGCAGTAGAGGACACGGGGACGAGCAGTACTTC. Translating gives CASSRGHGDEQYF.

Only a few counts were recorded for this clone. Different DNA sequences within this sample yield the same CDR3. CDR3 in DNA: TGCGCCAGCAGCTTGGCCTCGGGTAATGGCTACACCTTC. It yields the protein CASSLASGNGYTF. The rearrangement links TRBV5-1 to TRBJ1-2; D gene ambiguous. The CDR3 is made up of 13 amino acids. The ends were cut back, 0 bases at V and 6 bases at J, with 9 bases in the middle. The germline gives CDR1 SGHRS, CDR2 YFSETQ.

The chain carries TRBV18 and TRBJ1-1, with D unresolved. The CDR3 is 13 residues long. The V gene lost 6 bases and the J gene lost 0 bases, with 8 bases spanning the gap. Germline V gives CDR1 KGHSH, CDR2 LQKENI. The DNA of the CDR3 is TGTGCCAGCTCTTTGACGGTGAACACTGAAGCTTTCTTT. It translates to CASSLTVNTEAFF.

Only a few counts were recorded for this clone. The chain links TRBV19 to TRBJ1-1, with D hard to call. The CDR3 consists of 14 residues. Per the germline V gene, CDR1 is LNHDA and CDR2 is SQIVND (reference sequence). V lost 2 bases to trimming and J lost 0 bases, with 7 bases between them. Here the CDR3 reads CASSISGMNTEAFF. DNA for the CDR3: TGTGCCAGTAGTATAAGTGGTATGAACACTGAAGCTTTCTTT.

This chain uses TRBV6-6 with TRBJ2-7; no reliable D call. The germline V gene has CDR1 MNHNY and CDR2 SVGAGI (reference sequence). CDR3 length: 14 amino acids. V gave up 2 bases and J gave up 2 bases, with 10 bases separating them. This CDR3 reads CASSYADWAYEQYF. In DNA, the CDR3 is TGTGCCAGCAGTTACGCCGATTGGGCCTACGAGCAGTACTTC.

Only one count was recorded for this clone. J is TRBJ2-2 and V is TRBV15; no firm D call. The germline gives CDR1 LNHNV, CDR2 YYDKDF (reference sequence). Trimming removed 5 bases from V and 4 bases from J, with 2 bases in between. The CDR3 totals 11 residues. CDR3 nucleotide sequence: TGTGCCACCAGCTCCACCGGGGAGCTGTTTTTT. This sequence encodes CATSSTGELFF.

This clone showed up just a few times. This chain connects TRBV7-6 to TRBJ2-2; D may be TRBD2 (5 bases). V was shortened by 1 base and J by 5 bases, with 17 bases between the two germline ends. Per germline, CDR1 SGHVS and CDR2 FNYEAQ. The CDR3 sequence is 17 residues long. CDR3 nucleotide sequence: TGTGCCAGCAGCTTAGTCGAGGTCGGTGGAGGAACCGGGGAGCTGTTTTTT. Encoded protein: CASSLVEVGGGTGELFF.